This TCR beta chain was recovered during a study of CD8 T cells in ankylosing spondylitis. Overall study findings and caveats: Disease-linked clones were reportedly significantly enriched in matched ankylosing spondylitis synovial fluid. A motif in TCR beta, a set of about eight highly homologous variants, appeared characteristic of ankylosing spondylitis blood. Researchers report that disease-linked clones proved CD8+ and relatively rare in peripheral blood.

This clonotype was counted between two and nine times. The antigen is undetermined. Each CDR3 protein is one row after TCRdb ran MiXCR on the 5' RACE reads. The sample carries about 440,000 distinct CDR3 sequences, over 15% recorded once. The V and J ends lost 3 bases and 6 bases respectively, with 18 bases between them. This CDR3 region has 16 residues. Germline lookup yields CDR1 MGHDK and CDR2 SYGVNS. The gene calls are TRBV25-1 and TRBJ2-1, with D maybe TRBD2 (6 bases). The TCR sequence derives from a male donor with ankylosing spondylitis. Sequences were obtained from blood, either unsorted or a sorted T cell fraction (not recorded which). The CDR3, as DNA: TGTGCCAGCAGTGATCCCATGGGAGGTAGCTTCAATGAGCAGTTCTTC. It codes for CASSDPMGGSFNEQFF.